These 6 T cell receptor beta chains were sequenced from one sample in a study of blood T cell repertoires in COVID-19. Assay: immunoSEQ multiplex PCR; the TCRdb copy retains only in-frame clones and omits some. The sample shows about 180,000 clones, over 75% of them seen only once. The sequenced material came from peripheral blood. Receptor source: a man between 65 and 80 years old with active or convalescent COVID-19.

The chain links TRBV7-9 to TRBJ2-3; perhaps TRBD2 as D (5 bases). The CDR3 contains 14 residues. V gave up 6 bases and J gave up 2 bases, with 12 bases separating them. The germline V gene encodes CDR1 SEHNR and CDR2 FQNEAQ (reference sequence). The CDR3 here is CASRSGMATDTQYF. DNA of the CDR3: TGTGCCAGCAGGTCGGGGATGGCCACAGATACGCAGTATTTT.

V usage is TRBV30 and J usage is TRBJ1-4; no firm D call. Germline-derived CDR1 and CDR2 are GTSNPN and SVGIG (reference sequence). This CDR3 is built from 13 residues. The V and J ends lost 7 bases and 0 bases respectively, with 9 bases between them. The CDR3 region is CAYSSATNEKLFF. The CDR3 nucleotides read TGTGCCTACTCCAGCGCAACTAATGAAAAACTGTTTTTT.

This clone has only one observation. The chain is built from TRBV7-9 and TRBJ1-2; a possible D gene is TRBD1 (6 bases). The CDR3 length is 16 residues. In germline, CDR1 is SEHNR, CDR2 FQNEAQ (reference sequence). The ends were cut back, 5 bases at V and 1 base at J, with 17 bases in the middle. The CDR3 DNA reads as TGTGCCAGCAGCCACCAGGACAGATCCCTTAACTATGGCTACACCTTC. Translating gives CASSHQDRSLNYGYTF.

Notes on this clone: Other DNA sequences within the sample encode an identical CDR3. The V call is TRBV5-1, the J call TRBJ2-7; no clear D gene. Trimming left V 0 bases short and J 1 base short, with 8 bases between. Germline values: CDR1 SGHRS, CDR2 YFSETQ. This CDR3 is built from 14 residues. CDR3 sequence: CASSLGGSSYEQYF. The CDR3 region has the DNA TGCGCCAGCAGCTTGGGAGGCAGTTCCTACGAGCAGTACTTC.

The chain links TRBV19 to TRBJ2-2, with no clear D. Trimming removed 3 bases from V and 8 bases from J, with 7 bases in between. The germline CDR1 and CDR2 sequences are LNHDA and SQIVND (reference sequence). The CDR3 runs 12 residues. The CDR3 sequence is CASSIALGELFF. CDR3 bases: TGTGCCAGTAGTATCGCCCTAGGGGAGCTGTTTTTT.

V and J are TRBV5-1 and TRBJ1-2; 8 bases are a match to TRBD1. V was pared by 3 bases and J by 7 bases, with 8 bases of the junction left unmatched. Germline V gene sequence: CDR1 SGHRS, CDR2 YFSETQ. The CDR3 has 14 residues. The CDR3 is CASSSSGTGRGYTF. CDR3 nucleotides: TGCGCCAGCAGCTCGTCCGGGACAGGCCGTGGCTACACCTTC.